This T cell receptor (beta chain) was sequenced during a study of cytomegalovirus exposure and HLA in healthy donors. Background on the study: It was reported in a later analysis that the same platform had been used for the 100 to 150 validation repertoires as for the 550 to 750 first-cohort repertoires.

The protocol was immunoSEQ multiplex PCR, while the TCRdb copy is restricted to in-frame clones and leaves out a portion. The data hold about 120,000 clones, with about 84% observed a single time. The germline V gene encodes CDR1 SGHRS and CDR2 YFSETQ. CDR3 length: 15 amino acids. V shed 4 bases, J shed 8 bases, and the junction held 9 bases outside the gene matches. The chain couples TRBV5-1 to TRBJ2-1; 10 positions match TRBD1. Specimen: PBMCs. The receptor comes from a woman aged 30 to 39 in good health and CMV-seronegative. The CDR3 spells CASSGRGQGLDEQFF. In DNA, the CDR3 is TGCGCCAGCAGCGGTAGGGGACAGGGGCTGGATGAGCAGTTCTTC. Full variable domain (missing parts from reference TRBV5-1 and TRBJ2-1): KAGVTQTPRYLIKTRGQQVTLSCSPISGHRSVSWYQQTPGQGLQFLFEYFSETQRNKGNFPGRFSGRQFSNSRSEMNVSTLELGDSALYLCASSGRGQGLDEQFFGPGTRLTVL.